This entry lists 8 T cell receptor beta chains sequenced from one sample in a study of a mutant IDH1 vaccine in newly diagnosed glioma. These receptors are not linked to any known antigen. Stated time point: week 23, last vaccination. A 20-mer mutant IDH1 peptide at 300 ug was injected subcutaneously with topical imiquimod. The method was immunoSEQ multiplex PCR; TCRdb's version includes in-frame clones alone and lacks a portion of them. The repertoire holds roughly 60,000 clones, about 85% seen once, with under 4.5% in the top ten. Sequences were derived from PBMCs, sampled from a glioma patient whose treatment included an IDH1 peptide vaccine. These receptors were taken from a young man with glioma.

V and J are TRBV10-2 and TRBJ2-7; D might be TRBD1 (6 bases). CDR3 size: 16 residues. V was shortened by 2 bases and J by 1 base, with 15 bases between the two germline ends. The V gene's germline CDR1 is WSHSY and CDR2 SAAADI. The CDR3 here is CASSEPNRDISYEQYF. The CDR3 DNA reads TGCGCCAGCAGTGAGCCAAACCGGGACATTTCCTACGAGCAGTACTTC.

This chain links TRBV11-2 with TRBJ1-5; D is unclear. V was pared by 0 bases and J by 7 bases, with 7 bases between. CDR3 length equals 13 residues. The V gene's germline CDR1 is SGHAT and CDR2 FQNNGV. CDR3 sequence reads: CASSLEAEQPQHF. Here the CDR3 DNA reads TGTGCCAGCAGCTTAGAGGCGGAACAGCCCCAGCATTTT.

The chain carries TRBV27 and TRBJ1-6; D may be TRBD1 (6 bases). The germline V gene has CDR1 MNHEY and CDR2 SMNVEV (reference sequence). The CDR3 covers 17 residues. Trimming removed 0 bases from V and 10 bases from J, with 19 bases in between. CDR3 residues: CASSLSGGAPLGSPLHF. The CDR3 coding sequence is TGTGCCAGCAGTTTATCGGGGGGGGCTCCCCTCGGGTCACCCCTCCACTTT.

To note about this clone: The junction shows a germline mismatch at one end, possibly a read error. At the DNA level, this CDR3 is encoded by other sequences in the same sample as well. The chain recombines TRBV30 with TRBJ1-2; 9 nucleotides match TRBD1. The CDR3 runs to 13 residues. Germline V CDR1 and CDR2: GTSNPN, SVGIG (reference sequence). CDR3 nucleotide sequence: TGCGCCTGGAGTGCCGGGACAGGGAATGGCTACACCTTC. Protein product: CAWSAGTGNGYTF. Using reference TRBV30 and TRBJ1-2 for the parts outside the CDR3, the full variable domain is SQTIHQWPATLVQPVGSPLSLECTVEGTSNPNLYWYRQAAGRGLQLLFYSVGIGQISSEVPQNLSASRPQDRQFILSSKKLLLSDSGFYLCAWSAGTGNGYTFGSGTRLTVV.

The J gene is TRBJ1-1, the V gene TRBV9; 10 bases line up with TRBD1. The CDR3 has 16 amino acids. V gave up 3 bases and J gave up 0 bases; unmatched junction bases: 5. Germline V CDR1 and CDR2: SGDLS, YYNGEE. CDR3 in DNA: TGTGCCAGCAGCGCCGCCGGGACAGGGGTGAACACTGAAGCTTTCTTT. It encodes CASSAAGTGVNTEAFF.

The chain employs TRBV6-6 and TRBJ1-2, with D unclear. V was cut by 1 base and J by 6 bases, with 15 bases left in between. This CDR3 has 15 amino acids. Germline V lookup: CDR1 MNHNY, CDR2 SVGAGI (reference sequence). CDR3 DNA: TGTGCCAGCAGTTACTTCGGGCTCGGAGGGAATGGCTACACCTTC. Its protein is CASSYFGLGGNGYTF.

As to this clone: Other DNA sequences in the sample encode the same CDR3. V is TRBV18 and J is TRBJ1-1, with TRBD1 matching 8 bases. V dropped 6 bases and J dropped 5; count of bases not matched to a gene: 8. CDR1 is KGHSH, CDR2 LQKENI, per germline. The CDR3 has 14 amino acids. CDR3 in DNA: TGTGCCAGCTCGCCTCAGACAGGGGAAACTGAAGCTTTCTTT. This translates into CASSPQTGETEAFF.

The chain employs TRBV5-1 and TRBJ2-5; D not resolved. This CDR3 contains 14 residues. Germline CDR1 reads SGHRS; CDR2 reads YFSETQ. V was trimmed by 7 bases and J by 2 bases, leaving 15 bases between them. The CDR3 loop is CASEKGIGQETQYF. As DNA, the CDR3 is TGCGCCAGCGAAAAGGGTATTGGGCAAGAGACCCAGTACTTC.